This T cell receptor beta chain was profiled in a study of T cell responses to AZD1222 COVID-19 vaccine (dated by TCRdb to the early 2020s). Turning to the overall study: TCR sequencing covered over 230 trial participants: 200 to 210 given two doses of AZD1222 and about 26 given two doses of MenACWY control vaccine. Enrollment into the trials was organized by age into subgroups of 18-55, 56-69 and 70-plus years, and those subgroups contained approximately 150, 30 and 60 TCR-sequenced participants, respectively. Overall study outcomes, separate from this receptor: In the small 56-69-year group, the increase in depth fell short of significance, most likely because of low power. Reportedly, close to half of the unique spike-specific TCRs recognized epitopes lying outside the regions that are mutated in the B.1.351 and B.1.1.7 variants. Conclusions about previously exposed vaccinees were limited because only five to seven AZD1222 recipients were SARS-CoV-2 seropositive at baseline. Participants were mostly white British and included more females than males, and it was suggested by the authors that clonal diversity may have been underestimated. After two AZD1222 doses, spike-specific TCR breadth and depth were significantly higher than at day 0 and than in MenACWY recipients. Vaccine-associated CD4 TCRs spanned the whole spike protein, with dominant responses in regions 160-218 and 743-854. Because no samples from the day 14 peak response were available, repertoires could be characterized only after the peak T cell response.

The trim is 3 bases for V and 6 bases for J, with a gap of 12 bases between the germline ends. The CDR3 goes from the cysteine to the phenylalanine over 14 residues. The sequence is cut down to CDR3 DNA, 42 bases in frame from base 1. Reading the germline V gene (reference sequence) gives CDR1 SEHNR and CDR2 FQNEAQ. The CDR3 regions of human TCRbeta chains were analyzed by immunosequencing. On the authors' methods: Repertoire TCRs were checked for matches against a reference library of SARS-CoV-2-specific TCRs that had been generated using the MIRA antigen-specificity platform. Breadth meant the fraction of unique TCRs that were SARS-CoV-2-associated, whereas depth meant the fraction of total T cells that were SARS-CoV-2-associated. Using the MIRA data, each spike-specific TCR was mapped to the spike region that the TCR reacts to and placed in a CD4 or CD8 class. Log10-transformed breadth and depth values were compared by one-way ANOVA with Sidak's multiple comparisons tests. This immuneACCESS table, as held by TCRdb, lists in-frame sequences with V and J called but not all clones. Of the missing ones, under half trace to an unresolved V gene in checked studies; the others have no known cause. That table furnishes V, J and clone size, whereas the DNA furnished D and trimming. The sample table lists around 70,000 clones, around 90% of them with a count of one. Of the sample, 1% to 1.5% falls within the top ten clones.

Details on this clone: Its target antigen remains unknown. No quality values exist for individual bases; no much larger clone is one base distant.

The sample's time point label, in plain terms: about 28 days (+/-7) after the second vaccine dose. AZD1222 recipients given second doses at about 4 weeks or at about 12 weeks were pooled, since spike-specific TCR depth and breadth were not found to differ between the two schedules. Vaccinee samples were obtained from the UK trials COV001 and COV002, which included a single-blind randomized controlled phase 2/3 trial of AZD1222 (ChAdOx1 nCoV-19) in healthy adults. For TCRbeta chain sequencing, PBMC samples were collected from trial participants at day 0 and at day 28 after the second dose. The sequence was collected from an adult who received the AZD1222 COVID-19 vaccine. Sequencing was performed on peripheral blood, taken 28 days after the second AZD1222 dose. The rearranged chain carries TRBV7-9 and TRBJ2-1, with the D call perhaps TRBD1 or TRBD2, as 7 bases match in each case. The DNA sequence is as follows: TGTGCCAGCAGCTTCCCAGGGGGGGTCAATGAGCAGTTCTTC. Its coded protein is CASSFPGGVNEQFF.